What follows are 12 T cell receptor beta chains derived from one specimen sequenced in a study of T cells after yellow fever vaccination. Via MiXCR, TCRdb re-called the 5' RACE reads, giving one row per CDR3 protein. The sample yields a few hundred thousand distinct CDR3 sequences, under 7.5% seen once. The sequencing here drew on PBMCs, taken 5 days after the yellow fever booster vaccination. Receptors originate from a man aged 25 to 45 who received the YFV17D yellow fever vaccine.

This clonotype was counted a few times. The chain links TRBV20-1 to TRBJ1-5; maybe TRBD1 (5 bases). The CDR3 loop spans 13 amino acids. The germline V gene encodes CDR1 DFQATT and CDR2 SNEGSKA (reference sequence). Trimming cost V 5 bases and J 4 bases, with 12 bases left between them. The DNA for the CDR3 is TGCAGTGCTGAAGACAGCTTAAATCAGCCCCAGCATTTT. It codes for CSAEDSLNQPQHF.

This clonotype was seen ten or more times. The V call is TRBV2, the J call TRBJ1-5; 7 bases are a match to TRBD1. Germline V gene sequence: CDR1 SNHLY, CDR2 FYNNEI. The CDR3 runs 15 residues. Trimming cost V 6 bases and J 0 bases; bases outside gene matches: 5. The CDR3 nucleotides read TGTGCCAGCAGAGCGGACAGGAGTAGCAATCAGCCCCAGCATTTT. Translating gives CASRADRSSNQPQHF.

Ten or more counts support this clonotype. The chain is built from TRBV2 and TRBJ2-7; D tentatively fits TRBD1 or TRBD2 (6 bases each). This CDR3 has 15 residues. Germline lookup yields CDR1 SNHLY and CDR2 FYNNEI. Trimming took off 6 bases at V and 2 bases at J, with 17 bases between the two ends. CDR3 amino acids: CASRSREPGAYEQYF. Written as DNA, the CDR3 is TGTGCCAGCAGATCCCGGGAGCCAGGGGCCTACGAGCAGTACTTC. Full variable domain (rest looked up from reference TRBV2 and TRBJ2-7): EPEVTQTPSHQVTQMGQEVILRCVPISNHLYFYWYRQILGQKVEFLVSFYNNEISEKSEIFDDQFSVERPDGSNFTLKIRSTKLEDSAMYFCASRSREPGAYEQYFGPGTRLTVT.

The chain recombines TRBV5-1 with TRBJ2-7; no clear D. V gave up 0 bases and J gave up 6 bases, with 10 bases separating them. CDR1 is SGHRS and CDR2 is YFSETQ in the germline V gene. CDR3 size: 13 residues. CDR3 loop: CASSLGAPSEQYF. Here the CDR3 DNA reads TGCGCCAGCAGCTTGGGGGCTCCCAGCGAGCAGTACTTC.

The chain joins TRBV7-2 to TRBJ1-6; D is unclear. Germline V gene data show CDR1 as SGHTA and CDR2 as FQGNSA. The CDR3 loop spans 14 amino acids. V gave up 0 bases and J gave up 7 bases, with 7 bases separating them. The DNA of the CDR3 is TGTGCCAGCAGCTTAGCCGGAGCGAATTCACCCCTCCACTTT. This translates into CASSLAGANSPLHF.

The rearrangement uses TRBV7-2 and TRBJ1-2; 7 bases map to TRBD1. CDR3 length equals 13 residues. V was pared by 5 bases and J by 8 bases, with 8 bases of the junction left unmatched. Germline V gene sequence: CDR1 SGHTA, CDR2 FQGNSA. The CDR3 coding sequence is TGTGCCAGCAGCAAAGACAGGGTCAGAGGCTACACCTTC. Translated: CASSKDRVRGYTF.

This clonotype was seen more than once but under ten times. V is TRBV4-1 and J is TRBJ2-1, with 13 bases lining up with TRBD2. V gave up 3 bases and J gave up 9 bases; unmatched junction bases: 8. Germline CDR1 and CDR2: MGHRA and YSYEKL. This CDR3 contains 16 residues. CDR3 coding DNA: TGCGCCAGCAGCCATGTTGGACTAGCGGGAGTTAGTGAGCAGTTCTTC. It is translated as CASSHVGLAGVSEQFF.

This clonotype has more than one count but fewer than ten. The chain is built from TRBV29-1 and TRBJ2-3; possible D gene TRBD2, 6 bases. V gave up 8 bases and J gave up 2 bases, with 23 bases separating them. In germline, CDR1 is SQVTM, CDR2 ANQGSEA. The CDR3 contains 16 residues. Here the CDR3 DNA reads TGCAGCACGAGGGGTACTAGTCGGGGGTCCACAGATACGCAGTATTTT. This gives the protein CSTRGTSRGSTDTQYF.

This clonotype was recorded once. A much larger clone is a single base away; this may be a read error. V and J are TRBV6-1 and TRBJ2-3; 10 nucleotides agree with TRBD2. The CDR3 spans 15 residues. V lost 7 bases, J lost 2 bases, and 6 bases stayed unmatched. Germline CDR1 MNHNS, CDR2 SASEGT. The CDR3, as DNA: TGTGCCAGCAAACCTAGCGGGAGATCCACAGATACGCAGTATTTT. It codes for CASKPSGRSTDTQYF.

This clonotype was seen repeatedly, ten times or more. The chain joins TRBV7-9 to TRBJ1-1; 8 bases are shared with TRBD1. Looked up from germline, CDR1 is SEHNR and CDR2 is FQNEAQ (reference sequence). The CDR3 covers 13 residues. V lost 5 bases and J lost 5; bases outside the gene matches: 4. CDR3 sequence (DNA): TGTGCCAGCAGCGCGGACAGGGATACTGAAGCTTTCTTT. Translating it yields CASSADRDTEAFF.

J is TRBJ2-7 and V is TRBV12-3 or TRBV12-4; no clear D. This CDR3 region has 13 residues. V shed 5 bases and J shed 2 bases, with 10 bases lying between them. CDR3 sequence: CASSAPLTYEQYF. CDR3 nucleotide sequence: TGTGCCAGCAGTGCCCCTCTTACCTACGAGCAGTACTTC.

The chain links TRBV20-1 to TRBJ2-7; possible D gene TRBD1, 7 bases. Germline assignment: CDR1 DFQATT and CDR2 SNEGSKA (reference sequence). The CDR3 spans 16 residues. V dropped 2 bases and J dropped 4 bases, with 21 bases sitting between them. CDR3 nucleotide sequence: TGCAGTGCTAGATCGCTGATGGGGCAGGGGGGTTACGAGCAGTACTTC. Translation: CSARSLMGQGGYEQYF.